These T cell receptor beta chains were read from a single sample in a study of cytomegalovirus exposure and HLA in healthy donors. The method was immunoSEQ multiplex PCR; TCRdb's version includes in-frame clones alone and lacks a portion of them. The repertoire holds about 160,000 clones, with about 88% as singletons. Specimen: PBMCs. The receptors stem from a woman younger than 30 in good health and CMV-seronegative. The CDR3 runs from the conserved cysteine through the conserved F or W. A D gene is named only where the DNA matches it firmly. Expanded clones get a size class; other rows say once, few or many, or leave the size out.

CDR3 DNA	CDR3 protein	clone size	V gene	D gene	J gene
TGTGCCAGCAGTGTTGGGACATTTGCGCCTGAAGCTTTCTTT	CASSVGTFAPEAFF	NA	TRBV2	NA	TRBJ1-1
TGCGCCAGCAGCCCTGGACTAGCGGACAAAAACATTCAGTACTTC	CASSPGLADKNIQYF	NA	TRBV5-1	TRBD2	TRBJ2-4
TGTGCCAGCAGCTTGAGGGTAGTCGAAAAACTGTTTTTT	CASSLRVVEKLFF	NA	TRBV7-8	NA	TRBJ1-4
TGTGCCAGCAGTTTAGGAGGGAACCCAGATACGCAGTATTTT	CASSLGGNPDTQYF	NA	TRBV27	NA	TRBJ2-3
TGTGCCAGCAGCGGAGGGACAGTCGGACCGGGGGAGCTGTTTTTT	CASSGGTVGPGELFF	few	TRBV11-2	NA	TRBJ2-2
TGTGCCAGCAGCTCCCCGGGACTAGCGGGAGAAGTTCACGGGGAGCTGTTTTTT	CASSSPGLAGEVHGELFF	NA	TRBV7-9	TRBD2	TRBJ2-2
TGCGCCAGCAGCTTCGAAGTGGGGGGGGCAGATACGCAGTATTTT	CASSFEVGGADTQYF	NA	TRBV5-1	TRBD2	TRBJ2-3
TGCGCCAGCAAAGGCTCGGGACAGGGGTACTACGAGCAGTACTTC	CASKGSGQGYYEQYF	few	TRBV4-1	TRBD1	TRBJ2-7
TGTGCCAGCAGTGAAAGCCGACAGCCTGGAAACACCATATATTTT	CASSESRQPGNTIYF	NA	TRBV6-1	NA	TRBJ1-3
TGTGCCAGCAGGATCAGTGTGAACACTGAAGCTTTCTTT	CASRISVNTEAFF	NA	TRBV7-2	NA	TRBJ1-1
TGTGCCAGCACTTTAAACTATGGCTACACCTTC	CASTLNYGYTF	NA	TRBV2	NA	TRBJ1-2
TGTGCCAGCAGCTTATTAGACAGTCGGGGGGAACTGTTTTTT	CASSLLDSRGELFF	NA	TRBV7-2	NA	TRBJ1-4
TGTGCCAGCAAACAATTCGGGACTAGCGGGAAAGAGACCCAGTACTTC	CASKQFGTSGKETQYF	once	TRBV27	TRBD2	TRBJ2-5
TGTGCCAGCAGCAGAATTTGGGACAGGGAAGATGGCTACACCTTC	CASSRIWDREDGYTF	once	TRBV5-4	TRBD1	TRBJ1-2
TGTGCCAGCAGTGAACCGACAGGGGGCGGAGATGAAAAACTGTTTTTT	CASSEPTGGGDEKLFF	NA	TRBV6-1	TRBD1	TRBJ1-4
TGCGCCAGCAGCTTTTCGGGGAGTCAAGAAGCTTTCTTT	CASSFSGSQEAFF	NA	TRBV5-1	NA	TRBJ1-1
TGCGCCAGCAGCTATAATGATAATCAGCCCCAGCATTTT	CASSYNDNQPQHF	NA	TRBV10-2	NA	TRBJ1-5
TGTGCCAGCAGCCAGGGGGACCTTTCTAACACTGAAGCTTTCTTT	CASSQGDLSNTEAFF	NA	TRBV9	TRBD1	TRBJ1-1
TGTGCCAGTAGTATACTGCGGGGGGACTCCTACGAGCAGTACTTC	CASSILRGDSYEQYF	few	TRBV19	TRBD2	TRBJ2-7
TGTGCCAGCAGCCCACAGGACAGGCCTCGGTATGGCTACACCTTC	CASSPQDRPRYGYTF	once	TRBV27	TRBD1	TRBJ1-2
TGCAGCGTTGTGGGGACAGCCTATCGAGGGGCTTTCTTT	CSVVGTAYRGAFF	NA	TRBV29-1	TRBD1	TRBJ1-1
TGCGCCAGCAGCCCGACTAGCGGGTCCTACGAGCAGTACTTC	CASSPTSGSYEQYF	NA	TRBV5-1	TRBD2	TRBJ2-7
TGTGCCATCAACGGCGGCACATCCTACGAGCAGTACTTC	CAINGGTSYEQYF	NA	TRBV7-9	NA	TRBJ2-7
TGTGCCAGCAGCGTTGGGGACAGGGTCAGCGTAGCTTTCTTT	CASSVGDRVSVAFF	NA	TRBV9	TRBD1	TRBJ1-1
TGCGCCAGCAGCCAAGAGGAGGAAGCGGGAGGAAGTTATGAGCAGTTCTTC	CASSQEEEAGGSYEQFF	NA	TRBV4-3	TRBD2	TRBJ2-1
TGTGCTAGTGGGCCGGGACAGCCAAATGAAAAACTGTTTTTT	CASGPGQPNEKLFF	few	TRBV12-5	TRBD1	TRBJ1-4
TGTGCCAGCAGTCGGGGACAGGGATGGGAGACCCAGTACTTC	CASSRGQGWETQYF	NA	TRBV13	TRBD1	TRBJ2-5
TGTGCCAGCAGCCCCCAAAGCTGGCGGGAGGGCCCCACAGATACGCAGTATTTT	CASSPQSWREGPTDTQYF	NA	TRBV7-2	TRBD2	TRBJ2-3
TGTGCCAGCAGCCGGGACAGGGCTATCGTAAGGGGTAGCTATGGCTACACCTTC	CASSRDRAIVRGSYGYTF	once	TRBV27	TRBD1	TRBJ1-2
TGTGCCAGCAGCTTAGACACAAACACCGGGGAGCTGTTTTTT	CASSLDTNTGELFF	NA	TRBV7-9	NA	TRBJ2-2
TGTGCCAGCAGTCCCCAAGGTATCCGGGGACAGGATAACTATGGCTACACCTTC	CASSPQGIRGQDNYGYTF	NA	TRBV27	TRBD1	TRBJ1-2
TGTGCCAGCAGTTCCGAGGCCGCTATCTCTGGAAACACCATATATTTT	CASSSEAAISGNTIYF	NA	TRBV6-5	NA	TRBJ1-3
TGTGCCAGCAGCCTTAGTCAGCCCCAGCATTTT	CASSLSQPQHF	NA	TRBV2	NA	TRBJ1-5
TGTGCCAGCAGTGCACGGGAATCCAACGAGCAGTACTTC	CASSARESNEQYF	NA	TRBV6-1	NA	TRBJ2-7
TGTGCCAGCAGCCGGACAGGGATAATGGGCAATCAGCCCCAGCATTTT	CASSRTGIMGNQPQHF	NA	TRBV7-9	TRBD1	TRBJ1-5
TGTGCCAGCAGCTTAAGCGGCGGCTCCTACGAGCAGTACTTC	CASSLSGGSYEQYF	NA	TRBV7-3	NA	TRBJ2-7
TGCAGCGTTGGGACTAGCGGGTTCCAGCTTGGTGAGCAGTTCTTC	CSVGTSGFQLGEQFF	NA	TRBV29-1	TRBD2	TRBJ2-1